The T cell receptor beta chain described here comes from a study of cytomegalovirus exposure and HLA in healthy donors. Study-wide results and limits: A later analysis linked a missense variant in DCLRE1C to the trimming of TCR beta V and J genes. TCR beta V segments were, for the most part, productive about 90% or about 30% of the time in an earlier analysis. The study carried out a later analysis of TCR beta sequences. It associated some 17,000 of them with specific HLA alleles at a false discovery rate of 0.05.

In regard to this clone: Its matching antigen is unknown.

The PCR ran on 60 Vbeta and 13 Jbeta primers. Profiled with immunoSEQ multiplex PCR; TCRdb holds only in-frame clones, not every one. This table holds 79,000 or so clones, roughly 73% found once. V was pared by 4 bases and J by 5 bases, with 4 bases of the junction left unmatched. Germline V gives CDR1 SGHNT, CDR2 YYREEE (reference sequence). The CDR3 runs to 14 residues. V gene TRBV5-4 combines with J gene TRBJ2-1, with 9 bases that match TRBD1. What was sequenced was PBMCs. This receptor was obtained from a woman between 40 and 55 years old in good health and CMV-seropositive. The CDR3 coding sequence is TGTGCCAGCAGCATAGGACAGGGGAACAATGAGCAGTTCTTC. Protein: CASSIGQGNNEQFF.